These 12 T cell receptor beta chains share one sample of origin, sequenced in a study of blood T cell repertoires in COVID-19. Produced via immunoSEQ multiplex PCR; TCRdb's table is partial and in-frame only. The table lists around 310,000 clones, 88% of them singletons. The specimen sequenced was peripheral blood. Receptor source: a woman between 45 and 60 years old with active or convalescent COVID-19.

The chain recombines TRBV29-1 with TRBJ1-2; possibly TRBD1 for D (5 bases). V dropped 7 bases and J dropped 5 bases, with 11 bases sitting between them. Germline V gene lookup returns CDR1 SQVTM and CDR2 ANQGSEA. The CDR3 contains 11 residues. The CDR3 sequence: CSAGRGYGYTF. The CDR3 DNA reads as TGCAGCGCGGGACGGGGGTATGGCTACACCTTC.

The CDR3 coding sequence is TGTGCCACCGCGATAGGGCTAGCGGGAGGCCCGTACACAGATACGCAGTATTTT. It codes for CATAIGLAGGPYTDTQYF. J is TRBJ2-3 and V is TRBV28; 11 bases are a match to TRBD2. CDR1 MDHEN and CDR2 SYDVKM come from the germline V gene. The CDR3 is made up of 18 amino acids. V lost 10 bases to trimming and J lost 2 bases; unmatched junction nucleotides: 17. Based on the CDR3 plus reference TRBV28 and TRBJ2-3, the full variable domain is DVKVTQSSRYLVKRTGEKVFLECVQDMDHENMFWYRQDPGLGLRLIYFSYDVKMKEKGDIPEGYSVSREKKERFSLILESASTNQTSMYLCATAIGLAGGPYTDTQYFGPGTRLTVL.

The V gene is TRBV30, the J gene TRBJ1-1; D gene uncertain. Germline V lookup: CDR1 GTSNPN, CDR2 SVGIG (reference sequence). The V gene lost 5 bases and the J gene lost 2 bases, with 9 bases spanning the gap. The CDR3 has 12 residues. The CDR3 sequence is CAWEILNTEAFF. The CDR3 DNA reads as TGTGCCTGGGAAATCTTAAACACTGAAGCTTTCTTT.

The rearrangement joins TRBV3-1 (or the pseudogene TRBV3-2) to TRBJ1-1, with 7 bases that match TRBD1. CDR1 and CDR2 from the germline V gene are LGHDT and YNNKEL (reference sequence). The CDR3 loop spans 14 amino acids. Trimming cost V 2 bases and J 6 bases; bases outside gene matches: 6. The CDR3 DNA follows: TGTGCCAGCAGCCAATTACAGGGGACGTCTGAAGCTTTCTTT. Translating gives CASSQLQGTSEAFF.

The chain joins TRBV28 to TRBJ1-2; unclear D gene. V lost 5 bases, J lost 6 bases, and 16 bases lay in between. Per germline, CDR1 MDHEN and CDR2 SYDVKM. The CDR3 is 14 amino acids. CDR3 residues: CASSLLNRKNGYTF. The CDR3 nucleotides read TGTGCCAGCAGTCTTTTGAACAGAAAGAATGGCTACACCTTC.

This chain links TRBV19 with TRBJ2-1; 7 bases fit TRBD1. This CDR3 is built from 14 residues. V lost 4 bases and J lost 7; bases outside the gene matches: 7. CDR1 and CDR2 (germline): LNHDA, SQIVND (reference sequence). For the CDR3, the DNA is TGTGCCAGTAGTACCACAGGGGTAAGAAATGAGCAGTTCTTC. This sequence encodes CASSTTGVRNEQFF.

V usage is TRBV7-9 and J usage is TRBJ1-2, with 9 bases aligning to TRBD1. Germline values: CDR1 SEHNR, CDR2 FQNEAQ (reference sequence). J lost 8 bases, V lost 2 bases, and 3 bases had no gene match. This CDR3 has 13 residues. This CDR3 reads CASSLSGTGGYTF. For the CDR3, the DNA is TGTGCCAGCAGCTTATCAGGGACAGGGGGCTACACCTTC.

This chain links TRBV4-3 with TRBJ2-7; TRBD2 aligns across 7 bases. The junction had 3 bases not matched to a gene; V was cut back by 1 base and J by 0 bases. In germline, CDR1 is LGHNA, CDR2 YSLEER. CDR3 length equals 15 residues. CDR3 nucleotides: TGCGCCAGCAGCCAAGTGCGGGGGTACTCCTACGAGCAGTACTTC. Protein: CASSQVRGYSYEQYF.

The chain links TRBV4-2 to TRBJ1-1; a possible D gene is TRBD1 (5 bases). The CDR3 contains 16 residues. Germline V gene sequence: CDR1 LGHNA, CDR2 YNFKEQ. V was pared by 5 bases and J by 1 base, with 17 bases between. In nucleotides, the CDR3 is TGTGCCAGCAGCAACGTCCGGGACGGGGGGAACACTGAAGCTTTCTTT. Translated, it gives CASSNVRDGGNTEAFF.

V usage is TRBV28 and J usage is TRBJ2-7, with a tentative D call TRBD2 (7 bases). Germline assignment: CDR1 MDHEN and CDR2 SYDVKM. This CDR3 comprises 16 residues. V dropped 4 bases and J dropped 2 bases, with 18 bases sitting between them. The CDR3 region has the DNA TGTGCCAGCAGTTCCCTGGGGGCTAGCGGACCCTACGAGCAGTACTTC. Its translation is CASSSLGASGPYEQYF.

The J gene is TRBJ2-5, the V gene TRBV29-1, with 8 bases matching TRBD1. This CDR3 has 15 amino acids. Trimming at V came to 6 bases and at J to 0 bases, leaving 9 bases not matched to a gene. CDR1 and CDR2 from the germline V gene are SQVTM and ANQGSEA. CDR3: CSVGGNRGYQETQYF. CDR3 in DNA: TGCAGCGTCGGCGGGAACAGGGGGTACCAAGAGACCCAGTACTTC.

V and J are TRBV20-1 and TRBJ1-1, with 8 bases aligning to TRBD1. Germline V gene data show CDR1 as DFQATT and CDR2 as SNEGSKA (reference sequence). The V and J ends lost 4 bases and 4 bases, in that order; junction bases with no gene match: 8. There are 14 residues in the CDR3. The CDR3 sequence: CSANDRGPLTEAFF. The DNA for the CDR3 is TGCAGTGCTAATGACAGGGGCCCGCTCACTGAAGCTTTCTTT.